The present T cell receptor (beta chain) was sequenced within a study of cytomegalovirus exposure and HLA in healthy donors. Study-wide points: Excluded: some indistinguishable V segments such as TRBV6-2 and TRBV6-3. Many donors shared some public TCRs, even though most TCR sequences were rare.

Both 60 Vbeta primers and 13 Jbeta primers went into the PCR. Profiling relied on immunoSEQ multiplex PCR, and the TCRdb table lists in-frame clones only, not all of them. The sample records about 180,000 clones, approximately 81% being singletons. CDR3 size: 15 residues. Germline loops: CDR1 MDHEN, CDR2 SYDVKM. The V segment lost 6 bases and the J segment 5 bases; nucleotides outside the gene matches: 10. As to this clone: The antigen remains unidentified.

This receptor was identified in a woman aged 30 to 39 in good health and CMV-seronegative. Material for sequencing was PBMCs. This chain links TRBV28 with TRBJ1-1, with 9 bases identical to TRBD1. Written as DNA, the CDR3 is TGTGCCAGCAGCCCACAGGGGGCAGGGAGGACTGAAGCTTTCTTT. Amino acid sequence: CASSPQGAGRTEAFF.